This TCR beta chain was profiled in a study of molecular identifiers for immune sequencing clone quantification. V lost 0 bases and J 10 bases, leaving 15 bases between the germline ends. This CDR3 is built from 13 residues. The germline CDR1 and CDR2 sequences are GTSNPN and SVGIG (reference sequence). TCRdb re-called the PCR reads with MiXCR, one entry per CDR3 protein. This table holds some 650,000 distinct CDR3 sequences, around 20% found once. Study-level points and caveats: Highly expanded clone sizes could be underestimated by identical TCR molecules that share a barcode. In a background of over 750,000 naive cells, spiked Jurkat TCR RNA from one cell was reportedly detectable.

This clonotype has ten or more counts. Its antigen is not known. Sorted inputs of about 19,000 to 1,100,000 cells, with 10%, 30% or 50% RNA, yielded naive CD8 libraries. CD8+CD4-CCR7+CD45RA+ sorting gave the naive CD8 T cells. This receptor was taken from a human donor in good health. Some libraries in this study had Jurkat cell RNA spiked in. Source material: naive CD8+ T cells from blood, with Jurkat cell RNA spiked in. Documented subset: FACS-sorted CD8+CD4-CCR7+CD45RA+ naive T cells. The chain combines TRBV30 with TRBJ1-2; D ambiguous. This chain's CDR3 is CAWSVGAAMIYTF. CDR3 DNA sequence: TGTGCCTGGAGTGTAGGAGCGGCCATGATCTACACCTTC.